A selection of T cell receptor beta chains follows, all from one sample in a study of blood T cell repertoires in COVID-19. Repertoires were generated with immunoSEQ multiplex PCR, while TCRdb's copy carries only in-frame clones and drops some. The sample yields some 70,000 clones, approximately 86% seen once. Sequencing was carried out using peripheral blood. These receptors all stem from a man between 35 and 55 years old with COVID-19, enrolled during active disease. Each CDR3 is given with its conserved first and last residue. D genes are given only for firm matches. The size of a clone is reported for some rows only, either as once, few or many, or as a class for expanded clones.

j_call	clone_size	v_call	d_call	cdr3_nt	cdr3_aa
TRBJ1-4	.	TRBV5-1	.	TGCGCCAGCAGCCCTTCAGCGGGGTCTGCAACTAATGAAAAACTGTTTTTT	CASSPSAGSATNEKLFF
TRBJ2-3	.	TRBV6-5	TRBD2	TGTGCCAGCAGTTTTAGCGGGGACACAGATACGCAGTATTTT	CASSFSGDTDTQYF
TRBJ1-6	few	TRBV10-2	.	TGCGCCAGCAGCCCCAGGGACACGGGCTCCTATAATTCACCCCTCCACTTT	CASSPRDTGSYNSPLHF
TRBJ2-2	.	TRBV15	TRBD2	TGTGCCACCAGCAGAGGCCCATTTCGCGGGGGGGCTCGACCCGGGGAGCTGTTTTTT	CATSRGPFRGGARPGELFF
TRBJ2-7	.	TRBV30	TRBD1	TGTGCCTGGGGGACAGACTCCTACGAGCAGTACTTC	CAWGTDSYEQYF
TRBJ1-3	once	TRBV5-1	.	TGCGCCAGCAGCTTAGACAGTCCTGGAAACACCATATATTTT	CASSLDSPGNTIYF
TRBJ1-1	.	TRBV7-9	TRBD1	TGTGCCAGCAGCTTAGGGACAGGGAACACTGAAGCTTTCTTT	CASSLGTGNTEAFF
TRBJ2-1	.	TRBV7-6	.	TGTGCCAGCAGCTTAGGACCCACCCTAGACAATGAGCAGTTCTTC	CASSLGPTLDNEQFF
TRBJ1-6	.	TRBV19	.	TGTGCCAGTAGCACCCAGGGAACCTATAATTCACCCCTCCACTTT	CASSTQGTYNSPLHF
TRBJ2-2	.	TRBV5-1	.	TGCGCCAGCAGCTTGGAGGGGACACACTACACCGGGGAGCTGTTTTTT	CASSLEGTHYTGELFF